This record covers a single TCR beta chain. This clonotype was counted between two and nine times. What this receptor recognizes is not known. Per-base quality was not reported, and no clone a single base away is much larger than it. This sample was included in a study of T-cell memory formation after mild COVID-19 (dated by TCRdb to about 2021). Study-wide context: TCR sequence clusters from the two donors were largely donor specific. In two donors, T-cell clones that expanded and contracted after mild COVID-19 were followed by sequencing TCRalpha and TCRbeta repertoires longitudinally. Two young, previously healthy adult volunteers made up the cohort, one male and one female.

Ficoll-Paque density gradient centrifugation was used to isolate PBMCs. Paper-wide results and their limitations: Some responding clones were detected in pre-infection memory, suggesting pre-existing cross-reactive memory T cells joined the SARS-CoV-2 response. Clones contracting from day 15 to 85 had balanced CD4/CD8 phenotypes, while a second wave expanding from day 15 to 37 was biased towards CD4+. SARS-CoV-2 specificity of the second-wave clones peaking on day 37 was not confirmed. Contracting CD4+ clones were found mainly in CM and EM memory subsets, while CD8+ clones were enriched in EMRA. The study included only a couple of mild cases, and larger cohorts that include severe cases with pre-infection samples were judged to be necessary.

Instrument used: Illumina NovaSeq 6000. Using 5'RACE with constant-segment primers, TCRalpha and TCRbeta cDNA libraries were constructed, with sample barcodes and unique molecular identifiers added in the process. Trizol reagent was used to extract RNA from every sample. Library amplification was performed in two PCR steps, and a second sample barcode and Illumina TruSeq adapters were introduced in the second step. Libraries were sequenced on an Illumina NovaSeq with 2 x 150 bp paired-end reads. The paper's processing steps were these. Demultiplexing of reads and collapsing into UMI-guided consensus sequences were performed with migec v1.2.7. Using mixcr v2.1.11, UMI consensuses were aligned to TRA and TRB V and J templates and then assembled into clonotypes. Expanded or contracted clonotypes were those called significant by both edgeR and NoisET, with noise models trained on biological replicates. For edgeR calls, a false discovery rate-adjusted p below 0.01 and a log2 fold-change threshold of 1 were applied. PCA with hierarchical clustering of max-normalized trajectories of the 1000 most abundant clonotypes was used as exploratory dynamics analysis. Each responding clone was given a CD4 or CD8 phenotype based on the CD4+ and CD8+ repertoires, which had been sequenced separately. The public reads were reprocessed in TCRdb via fastp at Q25 and MiXCR, keeping in-frame beta chains. Each CDR3 protein appears once, grouped with its most common genes and DNA. TCRdb's processing, not the authors' own work, is the source of the V and J calls. The sample table shows approximately 490,000 distinct CDR3 sequences, and roughly 21% are seen once. The top ten clones comprise approximately 12% of the sample.

The germline V gene (reference sequence) gives CDR1 as SEHNR and CDR2 as FQNEAQ. For this chain, trimming is 7 bases at the V end and 2 bases at the J end, and the number of junction bases without a gene match is 5. From cysteine to phenylalanine, the CDR3 is 14 amino acids long. Only CDR3 DNA is held: 42 bases, read in frame from base 1. This chain is built from TRBV7-9 and TRBJ2-1, with 7 bases matching TRBD2. The source of this sequence is an adult woman who had mild COVID-19 (a few samples of this study predate the infection). The sample titles of this study are shuffled in the database, so cell type and time point are left out; the donor was told from shared clones. The sample taken for sequencing was PBMCs or a T cell subset sorted from them (not recorded which). The nucleotides are TGTGCCAGCAAGGGGAGGGCCCCCTACAATGAGCAGTTCTTC. It translates to CASKGRAPYNEQFF.